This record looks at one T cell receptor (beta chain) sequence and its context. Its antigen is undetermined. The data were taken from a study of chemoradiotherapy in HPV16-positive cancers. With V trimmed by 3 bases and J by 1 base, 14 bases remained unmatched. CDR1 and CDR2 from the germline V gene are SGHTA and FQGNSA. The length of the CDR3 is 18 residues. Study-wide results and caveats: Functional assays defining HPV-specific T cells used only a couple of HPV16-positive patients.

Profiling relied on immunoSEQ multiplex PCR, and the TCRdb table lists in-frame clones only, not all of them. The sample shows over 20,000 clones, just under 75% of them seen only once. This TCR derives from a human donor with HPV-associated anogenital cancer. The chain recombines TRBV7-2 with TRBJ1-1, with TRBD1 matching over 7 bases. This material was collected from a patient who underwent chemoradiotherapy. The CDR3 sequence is CASSFHRGWGGGNTEAFF. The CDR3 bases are TGTGCCAGCAGCTTCCACAGGGGATGGGGAGGGGGGAACACTGAAGCTTTCTTT.